These 29 T cell receptor beta chains originate from one sample sequenced in a study of patients and donors after allogeneic stem cell transplantation. MiXCR, applied by TCRdb to the RT-PCR reads, yields one record per CDR3 protein. The sample shows more than 850,000 distinct CDR3 sequences, roughly 18% of them seen only once. The material sequenced was blood, either unsorted or a sorted T cell fraction (not recorded which). These TCRs come from a human donor who was either an allogeneic HSCT recipient or a stem cell or donor lymphocyte infusion donor (not recorded which). It is not recorded whose cells these are; they may come from a transplant donor.

This clonotype has more than one count but fewer than ten. The chain recombines TRBV5-1 with TRBJ1-2, with 12 bases lining up with TRBD1. The CDR3 is made up of 17 amino acids. Germline V gives CDR1 SGHRS, CDR2 YFSETQ. V lost 7 bases, J lost 6 bases, and 16 bases stayed unmatched. CDR3 loop: CASAPRDRGREYDGYTF. The CDR3 region has the DNA TGCGCCAGCGCCCCAAGGGACAGGGGGCGCGAGTACGATGGCTACACCTTC.

This chain links TRBV12-3 or TRBV12-4 with TRBJ2-1, with 11 bases identical to TRBD1. After removal of 1 base from V and 5 bases from J, the junction contained 4 bases not matched to a gene. The CDR3 is 16 amino acids. The DNA of the CDR3 is TGTGCCAGCAGTTTAGGGGACAGGGGGGCACACAATGAGCAGTTCTTC. It translates to CASSLGDRGAHNEQFF.

This clonotype was observed a few times. The chain recombines TRBV15 with TRBJ1-1; TRBD1 is a possible D gene (6 bases). The germline V and J ends were trimmed by 4 bases and 1 base, with 16 bases remaining between them. Germline CDR1 and CDR2: LNHNV and YYDKDF (reference sequence). This CDR3 spans 16 amino acids. The CDR3, as DNA: TGTGCCACCAGCAAAATTAGGGGGGACAAGAACACTGAAGCTTTCTTT. This encodes CATSKIRGDKNTEAFF. Complete variable domain (other parts from reference TRBV15 and TRBJ1-1): DAMVIQNPRYQVTQFGKPVTLSCSQTLNHNVMYWYQQKSSQAPKLLFHYYDKDFNNEADTPDNFQSRRPNTSFCFLDIRSPGLGDTAMYLCATSKIRGDKNTEAFFGQGTRLTVV.

V is TRBV21-1 and J is TRBJ1-1. TRBV21-1 represents a pseudogene. The CDR3 length is 12 residues. CDR3 nucleotide sequence: TGTGCCAGCAGCAAAGGGAGGGACCAAGCTTTCTTT. It yields the protein CASSKGRDQAFF.

This clonotype has just a few counts. The CDR3 DNA sequence: TGTGCCAGCAGTTTATATCCGGGGAGAGGCTATGAAAAACTGTTTTTT. Translated, it gives CASSLYPGRGYEKLFF. This chain links TRBV27 with TRBJ1-4; D not resolved. The V end was cut by 1 base, the J end by 6 bases, with 15 bases between. The CDR3 consists of 16 residues. Germline V gene lookup returns CDR1 MNHEY and CDR2 SMNVEV (reference sequence).

This chain uses TRBV27 with TRBJ2-3, with 9 nucleotides matching TRBD2. This CDR3 is built from 15 residues. With 5 bases clipped from V and 9 bases from J, the junction kept 12 bases outside the gene matches. Germline V gene lookup returns CDR1 MNHEY and CDR2 SMNVEV (reference sequence). The CDR3 sequence is CASSGFAGGLGTQYF. DNA for the CDR3: TGTGCCAGCAGTGGTTTTGCGGGAGGGCTTGGGACGCAGTATTTT.

The chain recombines TRBV4-3 with TRBJ1-2; 7 positions match TRBD1. CDR3 length equals 14 residues. J lost 7 bases, V lost 2 bases, and 7 bases had no gene match. The germline V gene encodes CDR1 LGHNA and CDR2 YSLEER. In DNA, the CDR3 is TGCGCCAGCAGCCAATCCCCCGGGACAGCTGGCTACACCTTC. Translating gives CASSQSPGTAGYTF.

Many counts were recorded for this clonotype. The chain joins TRBV13 to TRBJ1-2, with TRBD1 identical over 9 bases. The CDR3 totals 17 residues. The germline V gene encodes CDR1 PRHDT and CDR2 FYEKMQ (reference sequence). V lost 5 bases to trimming and J lost 1 base; unmatched junction nucleotides: 11. The CDR3 DNA is TGTGCCAGCAGCCTCACCGGGACAGGGACAATTAACTATGGCTACACCTTC. This gives the protein CASSLTGTGTINYGYTF.

The V gene is TRBV24-1, the J gene TRBJ1-1; D is unclear. Germline CDR1 and CDR2: KGHDR and SFDVKD. Trimming removed 3 bases from V and 1 base from J, with 8 bases in between. This CDR3 has 14 amino acids. DNA of the CDR3: TGTGCCACCAGTGATGTGACGGAGAACACTGAAGCTTTCTTT. It encodes CATSDVTENTEAFF.

This clonotype came up a few times. The J gene is TRBJ1-1, the V gene TRBV30; no reliable D call. The germline V gene has CDR1 GTSNPN and CDR2 SVGIG (reference sequence). V dropped 2 bases and J dropped 11 bases, with 12 bases sitting between them. The CDR3 has 11 amino acids. The CDR3 protein is CAWSPGPIAFF. CDR3 DNA: TGTGCCTGGAGTCCCGGGCCCATTGCTTTCTTT.

This clonotype appeared a few times. The rearrangement links TRBV4-3 to TRBJ2-6; D is perhaps TRBD2 (5 bases). CDR1 is LGHNA and CDR2 is YSLEER in the germline V gene. This CDR3 is built from 20 residues. Trimming took off 4 bases at V and 0 bases at J, with 22 bases between the two ends. DNA for the CDR3: TGCGCCAGCAGCCCTAGACCAGTCGGGAATCATCTCTCTGGGGCCAACGTCCTGACTTTC. Its translation is CASSPRPVGNHLSGANVLTF.

The chain carries TRBV4-1 and TRBJ2-7; no definite D call. Trimming took off 2 bases at V and 2 bases at J, with 10 bases between the two ends. The CDR3 extends over 14 amino acids. Germline lookup yields CDR1 MGHRA and CDR2 YSYEKL. CDR3 in DNA: TGCGCCAGCAGCCAATCCTTTTCAGCCTACGAGCAGTACTTC. It codes for CASSQSFSAYEQYF.

This clonotype turned up a few times. This chain uses TRBV11-2 with TRBJ2-1; 14 nucleotides agree with TRBD2. The V segment lost 8 bases and the J segment 6 bases; nucleotides outside the gene matches: 3. The CDR3 consists of 14 residues. CDR1 is SGHAT and CDR2 is FQNNGV in the germline V gene. The CDR3 region is CASETSGRGNEQFF. The CDR3 bases are TGTGCCAGCGAGACTAGCGGGAGGGGCAATGAGCAGTTCTTC.

This clonotype was observed a few times. The chain couples TRBV6-1 to TRBJ1-2, with D perhaps matching TRBD1 (5 bases). This CDR3 contains 18 residues. Germline V lookup: CDR1 MNHNS, CDR2 SASEGT. Trimming removed 6 bases at V and 0 bases at J, with 23 bases between. This chain's CDR3 is CASRPTGTGAIANYGYTF. In DNA, the CDR3 is TGTGCCAGCAGGCCTACCGGGACGGGCGCTATCGCTAACTATGGCTACACCTTC.

V usage is TRBV3-1 and J usage is TRBJ1-1; D perhaps matches TRBD1 (6 bases). The V and J ends lost 5 bases and 11 bases respectively, with 15 bases between them. The CDR3 length is 12 residues. In germline, CDR1 is LGHDT, CDR2 YNNKEL (reference sequence). The CDR3 coding sequence is TGTGCCAGCAGCTCAACAGGGAATGAGGCTTTCTTT. It is translated as CASSSTGNEAFF.

This clonotype was recorded at least ten times. The chain recombines TRBV12-3 or TRBV12-4 with TRBJ1-2; no clear D. The V end was cut by 6 bases, the J end by 7 bases, with 18 bases between. The CDR3 sequence is 14 residues long. This CDR3 is CASSSSGAKLGYTF. The DNA of the CDR3 is TGTGCCAGCAGCTCCTCAGGCGCTAAGCTTGGCTACACCTTC.

J is TRBJ2-4 and V is TRBV5-1; D perhaps matches TRBD2 (5 bases). The CDR3 consists of 13 residues. Germline loops: CDR1 SGHRS, CDR2 YFSETQ. The V end lost 0 bases, the J end lost 8 bases, and 9 bases lay between the germline ends. CDR3 sequence: CASSLDGVDIQYF. Written as DNA, the CDR3 is TGCGCCAGCAGCTTGGACGGGGTGGACATTCAGTACTTC.

A few counts support this clonotype. The chain carries TRBV9 and TRBJ2-1; 8 nucleotides match TRBD2. The germline V gene encodes CDR1 SGDLS and CDR2 YYNGEE. The CDR3 covers 15 residues. Unmatched junction bases numbered 7, after V lost 0 bases and J lost 8 bases. The CDR3 here is CASSVVAGGGDEQFF. The CDR3 DNA is TGTGCCAGCAGCGTAGTGGCGGGAGGAGGAGATGAGCAGTTCTTC.

This clonotype was seen only a few times. This chain links TRBV5-1 with TRBJ1-1; D is unresolved. The CDR3 is 14 amino acids. In germline, CDR1 is SGHRS, CDR2 YFSETQ. V was trimmed by 2 bases and J by 1 base, leaving 9 bases between them. The CDR3 sequence is CASSFVQRNTEAFF. In DNA form, the CDR3 reads TGCGCCAGCAGCTTTGTACAGAGGAACACTGAAGCTTTCTTT. Drawing the rest from reference TRBV5-1 and TRBJ1-1, the complete variable domain is KAGVTQTPRYLIKTRGQQVTLSCSPISGHRSVSWYQQTPGQGLQFLFEYFSETQRNKGNFPGRFSGRQFSNSRSEMNVSTLELGDSALYLCASSFVQRNTEAFFGQGTRLTVV.

The V gene is TRBV5-1, the J gene TRBJ1-6; no reliable D call. The CDR3 is 15 residues long. V was shortened by 0 bases and J by 5 bases, with 9 bases between the two germline ends. CDR1 SGHRS and CDR2 YFSETQ come from the germline V gene. CDR3 sequence: CASSLAGRNNSPLHF. DNA for the CDR3: TGCGCCAGCAGCTTGGCCGGGAGAAATAATTCACCCCTCCACTTT. The full variable domain, its missing parts supplied by reference TRBV5-1 and TRBJ1-6, is KAGVTQTPRYLIKTRGQQVTLSCSPISGHRSVSWYQQTPGQGLQFLFEYFSETQRNKGNFPGRFSGRQFSNSRSEMNVSTLELGDSALYLCASSLAGRNNSPLHFGNGTRLTVT.

This chain uses TRBV10-3 with TRBJ1-6; maybe TRBD1 (5 bases). CDR1 is ENHRY and CDR2 is SYGVKD in the germline V gene. The CDR3 runs 13 residues. Trimming cost V 4 bases and J 8 bases, with 9 bases left between them. CDR3 sequence reads: CAISGTGDSPLHF. The DNA for the CDR3 is TGTGCCATCAGTGGAACAGGTGATTCACCCCTCCACTTT.

This rearrangement joins TRBV6-1 to TRBJ1-5; D is ambiguous. CDR1 is MNHNS and CDR2 is SASEGT in the germline V gene. The CDR3 is 13 amino acids. Trimming removed 8 bases at V and 3 bases at J, with 11 bases between. This chain's CDR3 is CASPAQHNQPQHF. The CDR3 DNA follows: TGTGCCAGCCCTGCACAGCACAATCAGCCCCAGCATTTT.

The rearrangement links TRBV3-1 to TRBJ2-7; D not certain. The V gene lost 1 base and the J gene lost 6 bases, with 10 bases spanning the gap. Germline V gives CDR1 LGHDT, CDR2 YNNKEL (reference sequence). CDR3 length: 13 residues. In nucleotides, the CDR3 is TGTGCCAGCAGCCAAGCGGGTCTCGGCGAGCAGTACTTC. As protein: CASSQAGLGEQYF.

In this sample, this clonotype turned up a few times. V is TRBV7-8 and J is TRBJ1-1; 11 nucleotides line up with TRBD1. Looked up from germline, CDR1 is SGHVS and CDR2 is FQNEAQ. The CDR3 loop spans 15 amino acids. Unmatched junction bases numbered 6, after V lost 5 bases and J lost 4 bases. The CDR3 protein is CASSVRGQGATEAFF. The CDR3 coding sequence is TGTGCCAGCAGCGTCCGTGGACAGGGGGCCACTGAAGCTTTCTTT.

The V gene is TRBV5-1, the J gene TRBJ1-1; D unresolved. Germline values: CDR1 SGHRS, CDR2 YFSETQ. This CDR3 region has 13 residues. V was shortened by 0 bases and J by 7 bases, with 10 bases between the two germline ends. CDR3 bases: TGCGCCAGCAGCTTGGAAGGTACGAGTGAAGCTTTCTTT. Amino acids: CASSLEGTSEAFF.

This sequence joins TRBV6-1 and TRBJ2-7, with D possibly being TRBD1 or TRBD2 (6 bases each). V gave up 1 base and J gave up 2 bases, with 12 bases separating them. In germline, CDR1 is MNHNS, CDR2 SASEGT. There are 15 residues in the CDR3. CDR3 loop: CASSEGRGKPYEQYF. CDR3 coding DNA: TGTGCCAGCAGTGAAGGGAGGGGGAAGCCCTACGAGCAGTACTTC.

The CDR3 sequence is CASSQQGINSPLHF. The CDR3 DNA reads as TGCGCCAGCAGCCAACAGGGGATCAATTCACCCCTCCACTTT. V and J are TRBV4-3 and TRBJ1-6; D might be TRBD1 (6 bases). CDR1 LGHNA and CDR2 YSLEER come from the germline V gene. V gave up 2 bases and J gave up 7 bases, with 9 bases separating them. The CDR3 is 14 amino acids.

The chain combines TRBV5-1 with TRBJ2-7; 10 bases line up with TRBD1. V lost 5 bases to trimming and J lost 1 base; unmatched junction nucleotides: 9. This CDR3 comprises 16 residues. The germline V gene has CDR1 SGHRS and CDR2 YFSETQ. CDR3 sequence reads: CASSSTPGQGSYEQYF. The CDR3 DNA reads TGCGCCAGCAGTTCCACACCGGGACAGGGGTCCTACGAGCAGTACTTC.

The CDR3 is CATSGGRTTGDYGYTF. The CDR3 region has the DNA TGTGCCACCAGTGGGGGCAGAACCACTGGGGACTATGGCTACACCTTC. V usage is TRBV24-1 and J usage is TRBJ1-2; D might be TRBD1 (5 bases). CDR3 length: 16 amino acids. Trimming removed 5 bases at V and 3 bases at J, with 18 bases between. Germline CDR1 reads KGHDR; CDR2 reads SFDVKD.